The 24 T cell receptor beta chains given below trace back to one sample, sequenced in a study of blood T cell repertoires in COVID-19. Here immunoSEQ multiplex PCR was the method, and the copy in TCRdb shows in-frame clones only, minus some. The data contain 65,000 to 90,000 clones, 87% of them singletons. Sample: peripheral blood. These receptors were obtained from a woman aged 45 to 65 with active or convalescent COVID-19.

This rearrangement joins TRBV6-2 or TRBV6-3 to TRBJ2-5; TRBD2 aligns across 15 bases. Germline V gene data show CDR1 as MNHEY and CDR2 as SVGEGT. With V trimmed by 6 bases and J by 2 bases, 10 bases remained unmatched. The CDR3 has 18 residues. The CDR3 coding sequence is TGTGCCAGCAGCCGTCCCGGGACTAGCGGGGGGTATCAAGAGACCCAGTACTTC. It yields the protein CASSRPGTSGGYQETQYF.

Of note for this clone: The junction does not match germline at one end; this may be a read error. The chain is built from TRBV7-7 and TRBJ2-7; TRBD2 is a possible D gene (5 bases). Germline CDR1 and CDR2: SSHAT and FNYEAQ (reference sequence). This CDR3 contains 16 residues. CDR3 nucleotides: TGTGCTAGCAGCTTATGTTGTTGCAGAGGGCCCTACGAGCAGTACTTC. Its translation: CASSLCCCRGPYEQYF.

The gene calls are TRBV5-6 and TRBJ1-1, with 9 bases identical to TRBD1. CDR1 is SGHDT and CDR2 is YYEEEE in the germline V gene. V dropped 4 bases and J dropped 8; count of bases not matched to a gene: 6. The CDR3 sequence is 13 residues long. CDR3 residues: CASSLGTGSEAFF. CDR3 DNA: TGTGCCAGCAGCCTAGGGACAGGGTCAGAAGCTTTCTTT.

The CDR3 protein is CASRESGGIYNEQFF. The CDR3 DNA reads as TGTGCCAGCAGGGAGTCCGGGGGGATCTACAATGAGCAGTTCTTC. The chain carries TRBV6-6 and TRBJ2-1; 7 positions match TRBD2. The V and J ends lost 6 bases and 3 bases, in that order; junction bases with no gene match: 8. Germline CDR1 reads MNHNY; CDR2 reads SVGAGI (reference sequence). This CDR3 has 15 residues.

This chain connects TRBV11-3 to TRBJ2-3; the D gene is possibly TRBD2 (5 bases). V was shortened by 5 bases and J by 4 bases, with 16 bases between the two germline ends. The CDR3 loop spans 15 amino acids. Germline V gives CDR1 SGHNT, CDR2 YENEEA. Here the CDR3 reads CASSPGVVGPDTQYF. The CDR3 coding sequence is TGTGCCAGCAGCCCCGGGGTAGTAGGGCCAGATACGCAGTATTTT.

The chain has TRBV9 and TRBJ2-7, with a tentative D call TRBD1 (5 bases). Trimming removed 3 bases at V and 6 bases at J, with 10 bases between. Germline CDR1 reads SGDLS; CDR2 reads YYNGEE. The CDR3 runs 12 residues. This CDR3 is CASSATGAEQYF. In DNA, the CDR3 is TGTGCCAGCAGCGCCACAGGTGCCGAGCAGTACTTC.

The V and J genes are TRBV4-3 and TRBJ2-3; D is undetermined. The V end was cut by 0 bases, the J end by 0 bases, with 13 bases between. CDR1 is LGHNA and CDR2 is YSLEER in the germline V gene. The CDR3 has 17 residues. DNA for the CDR3: TGCGCCAGCAGCCAAGATGTCTGGCAGTCTAGCACAGATACGCAGTATTTT. This gives the protein CASSQDVWQSSTDTQYF.

DNA of the CDR3: TGTGCCAGCAGCCCCGGACATCACACTGAAGCTTTCTTT. Its protein product is CASSPGHHTEAFF. The chain combines TRBV7-6 with TRBJ1-1, with a possible D match to TRBD1 (5 bases). There are 13 residues in the CDR3. Germline V gene sequence: CDR1 SGHVS, CDR2 FNYEAQ. Trimming shortened V by 5 bases and J by 3 bases, and 10 bases separated the two germline ends.

The rearrangement uses TRBV7-2 and TRBJ2-2; D is perhaps TRBD2 (5 bases). The CDR3 totals 14 residues. V lost 2 bases to trimming and J lost 6 bases, with 10 bases between them. Germline CDR1 is SGHTA and CDR2 is FQGNSA. CDR3 protein: CASSLLSGAGELFF. The CDR3 region has the DNA TGTGCCAGCAGCTTACTGTCCGGGGCCGGGGAGCTGTTTTTT.

This chain joins TRBV6-5 and TRBJ2-1; 14 nucleotides line up with TRBD2. The germline V gene has CDR1 MNHEY and CDR2 SVGAGI. This CDR3 spans 15 amino acids. Germline trimming cut 6 bases from V and 7 bases from J; bases unmatched to any gene: 5. The CDR3 DNA is TGTGCCAGCAGGCCAGGGACTAGCGGGGGAAATGAGCAGTTCTTC. Its translation: CASRPGTSGGNEQFF.

The chain links TRBV5-4 to TRBJ1-4, with D maybe TRBD1 (6 bases). This CDR3 is 13 amino acids long. Per germline, CDR1 SGHNT and CDR2 YYREEE (reference sequence). The V end lost 4 bases, the J end lost 6 bases, and 10 bases lay between the germline ends. The CDR3 loop reads CASSRDNYEKLFF. The DNA for the CDR3 is TGTGCCAGCAGCAGGGACAATTATGAAAAACTGTTTTTT. The complete variable domain, with remaining parts taken from reference TRBV5-4 and TRBJ1-4, reads ETGVTQSPTHLIKTRGQQVTLRCSSQSGHNTVSWYQQALGQGPQFIFQYYREEENGRGNFPPRFSGLQFPNYSSELNVNALELDDSALYLCASSRDNYEKLFFGSGTQLSVL.

This chain connects TRBV5-4 to TRBJ2-1; TRBD2 is a possible D gene (7 bases). The V gene lost 8 bases and the J gene lost 5 bases, with 17 bases spanning the gap. The CDR3 runs to 14 residues. The germline V gene encodes CDR1 SGHNT and CDR2 YYREEE (reference sequence). The CDR3 sequence: CASRRGGVDNEQFF. The DNA of the CDR3 is TGTGCCAGTCGACGAGGGGGGGTGGACAATGAGCAGTTCTTC.

The table lists this clone with a few counts. The gene calls are TRBV6-5 and TRBJ1-1, with a tentative D call TRBD1 (5 bases). The CDR3 length is 15 residues. The V gene lost 7 bases and the J gene lost 0 bases, with 15 bases spanning the gap. Germline CDR1 and CDR2: MNHEY and SVGAGI. The CDR3 loop reads CASTQNQGMNTEAFF. As DNA, the CDR3 is TGTGCCAGCACCCAAAACCAGGGAATGAACACTGAAGCTTTCTTT.

The chain carries TRBV4-1 and TRBJ1-4; possibly TRBD1 for D (5 bases). V lost 1 base, J lost 6 bases, and 18 bases lay in between. CDR1 MGHRA and CDR2 YSYEKL come from the germline V gene. This CDR3 is 17 amino acids long. CDR3 DNA: TGCGCCAGCAGCCAAGCCCCGGAGGGGATCTTCGATGAAAAACTGTTTTTT. Residues: CASSQAPEGIFDEKLFF.

The chain combines TRBV19 with TRBJ1-1; D uncertain. V lost 9 bases and J 4 bases, leaving 15 bases between the germline ends. This CDR3 is 13 amino acids long. Germline V lookup: CDR1 LNHDA, CDR2 SQIVND (reference sequence). The CDR3 sequence: CASTELAATEAFF. The CDR3 region has the DNA TGTGCCAGCACGGAGCTTGCGGCCACTGAAGCTTTCTTT.

This clone was recorded a few times. The chain carries TRBV7-2 and TRBJ2-7, with 10 nucleotides matching TRBD1. Germline V CDR1 and CDR2: SGHTA, FQGNSA. The CDR3 length is 17 residues. V gave up 1 base and J gave up 7 bases; unmatched junction bases: 13. The CDR3 DNA is TGTGCCAGCAGCTTAGTGGAGACAGGGGGCCCCCTCTCAGAGCAGTACTTC. This codes for CASSLVETGGPLSEQYF.

The chain carries TRBV5-1 and TRBJ2-3; D possibly corresponds to TRBD1 (6 bases). Germline V gives CDR1 SGHRS, CDR2 YFSETQ. The CDR3 consists of 16 residues. V lost 0 bases, J lost 3 bases, and 14 bases lay in between. CDR3 coding DNA: TGCGCCAGCAGCTTGGTTGGGAGAGGGGGAACAGATACGCAGTATTTT. Translated: CASSLVGRGGTDTQYF. The full variable domain, rest sourced from reference TRBV5-1 and TRBJ2-3, is KAGVTQTPRYLIKTRGQQVTLSCSPISGHRSVSWYQQTPGQGLQFLFEYFSETQRNKGNFPGRFSGRQFSNSRSEMNVSTLELGDSALYLCASSLVGRGGTDTQYFGPGTRLTVL.

CDR3 in DNA: TGTGCCAGTAGTAGAGGGACAGGCCAAAGCACAGATACGCAGTATTTT. This translates into CASSRGTGQSTDTQYF. V usage is TRBV19 and J usage is TRBJ2-3; the match to TRBD1 covers 8 bases. The CDR3 has 16 amino acids. The trim removed 4 bases at V and 0 bases at J, leaving 6 bases unmatched. In germline, CDR1 is LNHDA, CDR2 SQIVND (reference sequence).

The chain joins TRBV7-9 to TRBJ2-1, with a possible D match to TRBD1 (6 bases). In germline, CDR1 is SEHNR, CDR2 FQNEAQ (reference sequence). CDR3 length: 11 amino acids. Trimming left V 6 bases short and J 7 bases short, with 7 bases between. The CDR3: CASRGQNEQFF. The DNA for the CDR3 is TGTGCCAGCAGAGGACAGAATGAGCAGTTCTTC. The full variable domain, rest sourced from reference TRBV7-9 and TRBJ2-1, is DTGVSQNPRHKITKRGQNVTFRCDPISEHNRLYWYRQTLGQGPEFLTYFQNEAQLEKSRLLSDRFSAERPKGSFSTLEIQRTEQGDSAMYLCASRGQNEQFFGPGTRLTVL.

This clone was seen more than once but under ten times. The rearrangement uses TRBV7-9 and TRBJ2-1; TRBD1 might be the D (5 bases). This CDR3 is 13 amino acids long. V shed 4 bases and J shed 8 bases, with 12 bases lying between them. Germline lookup yields CDR1 SEHNR and CDR2 FQNEAQ (reference sequence). The chain's CDR3 is CASSSLGPDEQFF. The DNA of the CDR3 is TGTGCCAGCAGCTCACTGGGGCCCGATGAGCAGTTCTTC.

This rearrangement joins TRBV6-2 or TRBV6-3 to TRBJ2-3; D remains ambiguous. V lost 5 bases and J lost 3, with 3 bases in between. This CDR3 contains 11 residues. Germline V gives CDR1 MNHEY, CDR2 SVGEGT. For the CDR3, the DNA is TGTGCCAGCAGTCAAACAGATACGCAGTATTTT. Amino acids: CASSQTDTQYF.

The chain links TRBV7-6 to TRBJ2-7, with D possibly TRBD1 on 5 matching bases. Germline CDR1 is SGHVS and CDR2 is FNYEAQ. This CDR3 contains 15 residues. V lost 1 base and J lost 3, with 13 bases in between. The CDR3 is CASSLVQGSFYEQYF. As DNA, the CDR3 is TGTGCCAGCAGCTTAGTGCAGGGAAGCTTCTACGAGCAGTACTTC.

The chain links TRBV5-8 to TRBJ1-6, with TRBD1 identical over 7 bases. Trimming cost V 2 bases and J 9 bases; bases outside gene matches: 8. The CDR3 contains 15 residues. Germline assignment: CDR1 SGHTS and CDR2 YDEGEE. The CDR3 here is CASSFRLRGTSPLHF. The CDR3 DNA reads as TGTGCCAGCAGCTTCCGCCTCAGGGGGACTTCACCCCTCCACTTT.

In this sample, this clone turned up a few times. The rearrangement links TRBV30 to TRBJ2-6; TRBD2 might be the D (5 bases). V was cut by 2 bases and J by 7 bases, with 9 bases left in between. The CDR3 has 13 residues. CDR1 is GTSNPN and CDR2 is SVGIG in the germline V gene (reference sequence). CDR3 coding DNA: TGTGCCTGGAGTACGAGCGGCGCCAACGTCCTGACTTTC. Its translation: CAWSTSGANVLTF. Together with reference TRBV30 and TRBJ2-6, the CDR3 gives the full variable domain: SQTIHQWPATLVQPVGSPLSLECTVEGTSNPNLYWYRQAAGRGLQLLFYSVGIGQISSEVPQNLSASRPQDRQFILSSKKLLLSDSGFYLCAWSTSGANVLTFGAGSRLTVL.